The text below deals with one TCR beta chain. Its target is unknown. Assay: immunoSEQ multiplex PCR; the TCRdb copy retains only in-frame clones and omits some. The sample lists about 160,000 clones, roughly nine tenths seen once, with about 5.8% in the top ten. This specimen belongs to a study of cytomegalovirus exposure and HLA in healthy donors. Study-wide findings and caveats: The TCR clusters that emerged in the first cohort tended, a later analysis found, to co-occur in the 110 or so validation repertoires. Specific recognition of CMV antigens was confirmed in vitro for a few chains (all CMV-associated). The dataset shows that most TCR sequences were rare, while some public TCRs occurred in many donors. Among TCR beta chains, those listed as cytomegalovirus-associated numbered more than 150.

The V and J ends lost 5 bases and 9 bases respectively, with 21 bases between them. This CDR3 spans 14 amino acids. The germline gives CDR1 SQVTM, CDR2 ANQGSEA. The TCR originated in a woman aged 25 to 39 in good health and CMV-seronegative. Sequenced sample: PBMCs. The J gene is TRBJ2-3, the V gene TRBV29-1; D uncertain. The CDR3, as DNA: TGCAGCGTTAATCCCATTGCCAAGGCGGCGACGCAGTATTTT. Translating gives CSVNPIAKAATQYF.